This entry lists 2 T cell receptor beta chains sequenced from one sample in a study of cytomegalovirus exposure and HLA in healthy donors. Generated by immunoSEQ multiplex PCR, the TCRdb table keeps only in-frame clones and is missing some. The sample lists 130,000 to 150,000 clones, 84% occurring once. Sequences were obtained from PBMCs. The receptor set was obtained from a woman aged 25 to 39 in good health and CMV-seronegative.

This clone was detected a few times. The genes are TRBV18 and TRBJ1-2; possible D gene TRBD1, 6 bases. This CDR3 has 16 residues. The V gene's germline CDR1 is KGHSH and CDR2 LQKENI. Trimming pared 0 bases from V and 0 bases from J, leaving 11 bases between. In DNA form, the CDR3 reads TGTGCCAGCTCACCACCCTGGACAGAGGCTAACTATGGCTACACCTTC. This codes for CASSPPWTEANYGYTF.

This clone appeared once. The chain links TRBV2 to TRBJ2-3; TRBD2 matches at 9 bases. V shed 10 bases, J shed 0 bases, and the junction held 17 bases outside the gene matches. The germline gives CDR1 SNHLY, CDR2 FYNNEI. The CDR3 is 18 residues long. In DNA form, the CDR3 reads TGTGCCAACTTGTATAGCGGGGGCCCCCGTGCTAGCACAGATACGCAGTATTTT. It encodes CANLYSGGPRASTDTQYF.